This T cell receptor beta chain was profiled in a study of cytomegalovirus exposure and HLA in healthy donors. The PCR was carried out with 60 Vbeta primers and 13 Jbeta primers. Sequenced by immunoSEQ multiplex PCR; TCRdb stores in-frame clones only, minus some. The table lists about 99,000 clones, about 9.5% of them singletons. Points from the study as a whole: The study carried out a later analysis of TCR beta sequences. It associated 15,000 to 20,000 of them with specific HLA alleles at a false discovery rate of 0.05.

Germline CDR1 SGHRS, CDR2 YFSETQ. V trimming: 5 bases; J trimming: 2 bases; junction bases outside the gene matches: 6. This CDR3 has 14 residues. In regard to this clone: Its antigen is not known.

Material: PBMCs. This TCR was sampled from a man aged 35 to 55 in good health and CMV-seropositive. The genes are TRBV5-1 and TRBJ2-7, with 8 bases aligning to TRBD1. The CDR3 region is CASRRTGPTYEQYF. The CDR3 coding sequence is TGCGCCAGCAGGCGGACAGGGCCCACCTACGAGCAGTACTTC.